This TCR beta chain was retrieved from a study of OX40 agonist ivuxolimab in advanced cancers. In terms of the full investigation: Ivuxolimab was a fully human IgG2 agonistic monoclonal antibody targeting the costimulatory receptor OX40 (CD134). The dose-escalation cohort was 80% to 90% male with a mean age of about 60 years, ranging from roughly 20 to 80. The monotherapy dose-escalation portion (N ≈ 56 patients) of the phase I ivuxolimab trial is reported in the paper. The point of sequencing TCRbeta in the periphery was to test whether ivuxolimab changed TCR sequence diversity and drove clonal T-cell expansion. Of the approximately 50 dose-escalation patients, hepatocellular carcinoma was present in about 20, melanoma in around 15, renal cell carcinoma in 9 and head and neck cancer in 9. Patients were allowed to have had prior anti-PD-1, anti-PD-L1 or anti-CTLA-4 therapy, and around 41% of the dose-escalation patients had previously received checkpoint inhibitors. Intravenous ivuxolimab was administered to patients every 2 weeks at six dose levels: 0.01, 0.1, 0.3, 1.5, 3 and 10 mg/kg. Partial responses were achieved by three dose-escalation patients, of whom one had hepatocellular carcinoma and two had cutaneous melanoma. What the authors observed across the whole study: The antigen specificity of the clonally expanded peripheral T cells was not determined. At doses of 0.1 to 3.0 mg/kg, clonal expansion of both CD4+ and CD8+ T cells in blood was seen between baseline and week 6. In partial responders in the 0.1-3.0 mg/kg groups, normalized peripheral clonal expansion was found to be among the lowest, especially among CD8+ T cells. After ivuxolimab, CD8+ T cells had more expanded clones than CD4+ T cells on average. Low levels of normalized T-cell clonal expansion were also seen in some patients who did not respond.

This clone was picked up a small number of times. Its target antigen remains unknown. No much larger clone is present one base from it, and per-base qualities are unavailable. To sequence the TCRbeta CDR3 region, genomic DNA was isolated from the sorted cells. TCRbeta CDR3 regions were sequenced using the immunoSEQ Assay. This is the immuneACCESS table as TCRdb keeps it, with only in-frame sequences that have V and J called. A part of the clones is gone; compared with another copy, unresolved V genes explain less than half, and the rest is unexplained. This sample comprises 85,000 or so clones, around 86% of them detected only once. Approximately 2% of the sample comes from the top ten. Patients with a history of autoimmune disease or receiving systemic immunosuppression were excluded from the trial. In every dose cohort, peripheral blood was drawn for TCR sequencing at baseline, cycle 4 day 1, and cycle 7 day 1. The samples were taken from a phase I, first-in-human, multicenter, open-label dose-escalation trial of ivuxolimab. Adults with locally advanced or metastatic melanoma, renal cell carcinoma, hepatocellular carcinoma or head and neck squamous cell carcinoma were enrolled in the trial. CD4+ and CD8+ T cells were sorted separately from peripheral blood before TCR sequencing.

Trimming at the junction amounts to 3 bases on V and 7 bases on J, and the germline ends lie 19 bases apart. CDR1 GTSNPN and CDR2 SVGIG are derived from the germline V gene (reference sequence). The CDR3 goes from the cysteine to the phenylalanine over 16 residues. Solely the CDR3 DNA is kept, with 48 bases framed from the first base. Sequencing used CD4+ or CD8+ T cells sorted from blood, obtained in a trial of the OX40 agonist ivuxolimab. The chain couples TRBV30 to TRBJ1-6, with no reliable assignment of the D segment. The receptor's source is an adult with an advanced solid tumor such as melanoma, head and neck, liver or kidney cancer. The CDR3 loop reads CAWRYGWAQINSPLHF. The DNA sequence is TGTGCCTGGAGATATGGCTGGGCCCAGATAAATTCACCCCTCCACTTT.